The 14 T cell receptor beta chains listed next were all sequenced from one sample in a study of blood T cells in healthy people across ages. A second PCR of roughly 6 to 12 cycles used a sample-barcoded 5' primer and a J-beta primer mix. TCRdb processed the 5' RACE reads anew with MiXCR; each CDR3 protein has one entry. The table shows roughly 1.5 million distinct CDR3 sequences, with roughly two fifths occurring only once. Sequenced sample: blood. Every receptor here comes from a woman aged 18-29 years in good health.

V usage is TRBV7-9 and J usage is TRBJ1-2; no definite D call. The germline V gene has CDR1 SEHNR and CDR2 FQNEAQ (reference sequence). The V end was cut by 7 bases, the J end by 7 bases, with 10 bases between. There are 11 residues in the CDR3. The CDR3 reads CASKEASGYTF. In DNA, the CDR3 is TGTGCCAGCAAGGAGGCTAGTGGCTACACCTTC.

The V call is TRBV4-1, the J call TRBJ1-3; 8 bases agree with TRBD1. The germline V gene has CDR1 MGHRA and CDR2 YSYEKL. The V segment lost 4 bases and the J segment 4 bases; nucleotides outside the gene matches: 9. CDR3 length equals 16 residues. CDR3 residues: CASSPSRQGSGNTIYF. Here the CDR3 DNA reads TGCGCCAGCAGCCCCTCGAGACAGGGGTCAGGAAACACCATATATTTT.

This clonotype has just a few counts. The chain is built from TRBV7-9 and TRBJ2-5; D is unresolved. This CDR3 comprises 14 residues. Germline values: CDR1 SEHNR, CDR2 FQNEAQ (reference sequence). Trimming removed 5 bases at V and 1 base at J, with 11 bases between. The CDR3 DNA reads TGTGCCAGCAGCCAACGACCTATCCAAGAGACCCAGTACTTC. It codes for CASSQRPIQETQYF. Full variable domain (missing parts from reference TRBV7-9 and TRBJ2-5): DTGVSQNPRHKITKRGQNVTFRCDPISEHNRLYWYRQTLGQGPEFLTYFQNEAQLEKSRLLSDRFSAERPKGSFSTLEIQRTEQGDSAMYLCASSQRPIQETQYFGPGTRLLVL.

The count of this clonotype is one. The rearrangement joins TRBV20-1 to TRBJ1-3, with D unclear. Germline loops: CDR1 DFQATT, CDR2 SNEGSKA (reference sequence). The V and J ends lost 3 bases and 0 bases respectively, with 9 bases between them. CDR3 size: 14 residues. The CDR3 DNA is TGCAGTGCTAGGGCACCTCGCTCTGGAAACACCATATATTTT. Its translation: CSARAPRSGNTIYF.

The V and J genes are TRBV9 and TRBJ2-7; D is uncertain. Germline lookup yields CDR1 SGDLS and CDR2 YYNGEE. V lost 0 bases to trimming and J lost 0 bases, with 7 bases between them. This CDR3 comprises 14 residues. Here the CDR3 DNA reads TGTGCCAGCAGCGTAGATGCTAACTCCTACGAGCAGTACTTC. This encodes CASSVDANSYEQYF. The entire variable domain, with the rest obtained from reference TRBV9 and TRBJ2-7, is as follows: DSGVTQTPKHLITATGQRVTLRCSPRSGDLSVYWYQQSLDQGLQFLIQYYNGEERAKGNILERFSAQQFPDLHSELNLSSLELGDSALYFCASSVDANSYEQYFGPGTRLTVT.

This clonotype was observed at least ten times. The gene calls are TRBV6-5 and TRBJ2-5; D is tentatively TRBD1 or TRBD2 (5 bases each). Germline lookup yields CDR1 MNHEY and CDR2 SVGAGI. The CDR3 is 15 amino acids. With 2 bases removed from V and 3 bases from J, the gap between germline ends came to 13 bases. CDR3 DNA: TGTGCCAGCAGTTACGGGACCGCGCGGAAAGAGACCCAGTACTTC. Its protein product is CASSYGTARKETQYF.

This sequence joins TRBV29-1 and TRBJ2-4; TRBD2 aligns across 12 bases. Trimming removed 6 bases from V and 8 bases from J; junction bases left unmatched: 14. CDR1 SQVTM and CDR2 ANQGSEA come from the germline V gene. This CDR3 region has 16 residues. The CDR3 DNA sequence: TGCAGCGTCCTCGGCCTAGCGGGGGGGCTGTCGGACATTCAGTACTTC. Translated, it gives CSVLGLAGGLSDIQYF.

In its sample, this clonotype was seen a few times. This chain links TRBV10-3 with TRBJ2-1; D not resolved. This CDR3 is built from 14 residues. Germline V gives CDR1 ENHRY, CDR2 SYGVKD. Deletions cut 4 bases from V and 5 bases from J, with 12 bases between. The CDR3 sequence: CAISGANFNNEQFF. In DNA, the CDR3 is TGTGCCATCAGTGGCGCTAATTTCAACAATGAGCAGTTCTTC.

V usage is TRBV28 and J usage is TRBJ1-4, with D possibly being TRBD1 (5 bases). Germline values: CDR1 MDHEN, CDR2 SYDVKM. Trimming pared 4 bases from V and 2 bases from J, leaving 11 bases between. CDR3 length: 15 residues. The CDR3 DNA reads TGTGCCAGCAGTTACCAGGGCGTCACTAATGAAAAACTGTTTTTT. This sequence encodes CASSYQGVTNEKLFF. The whole variable domain, filled in from reference TRBV28 and TRBJ1-4, reads DVKVTQSSRYLVKRTGEKVFLECVQDMDHENMFWYRQDPGLGLRLIYFSYDVKMKEKGDIPEGYSVSREKKERFSLILESASTNQTSMYLCASSYQGVTNEKLFFGSGTQLSVL.

This sequence joins TRBV20-1 and TRBJ2-5; D remains ambiguous. V was shortened by 3 bases and J by 11 bases, with 19 bases between the two germline ends. Germline assignment: CDR1 DFQATT and CDR2 SNEGSKA (reference sequence). This CDR3 spans 13 amino acids. CDR3: CSASDLTYNEQYF. Written as DNA, the CDR3 is TGCAGTGCTAGTGACCTGACCTACAATGAGCAGTACTTC.

The J gene is TRBJ1-6, the V gene TRBV6-6; D is unresolved. Looked up from germline, CDR1 is MNHNY and CDR2 is SVGAGI (reference sequence). V lost 4 bases and J 7 bases, leaving 14 bases between the germline ends. The CDR3 runs 15 residues. The CDR3 DNA sequence: TGTGCCAGCAGTTCCTTGGACTGGAAGAATTCACCCCTCCACTTT. Its translation: CASSSLDWKNSPLHF.

The J gene is TRBJ2-3, the V gene TRBV6-2 or TRBV6-3; D is ambiguous. The CDR3 runs to 14 residues. The germline V gene encodes CDR1 MNHEY and CDR2 SVGEGT. V was pared by 5 bases and J by 1 base, with 10 bases between. The CDR3 nucleotides read TGTGCCAGCAGTGATTTTTCCCGCACAGATACGCAGTATTTT. This encodes CASSDFSRTDTQYF.

This clonotype occurred a few times. This rearrangement joins TRBV11-2 to TRBJ1-1; D remains unclear. Germline values: CDR1 SGHAT, CDR2 FQNNGV. V was clipped by 6 bases and J by 4 bases, with 12 bases between them. There are 13 residues in the CDR3. The CDR3 coding sequence is TGTGCCAGCAGACAGACACCTTTCACTGAAGCTTTCTTT. Amino acid sequence: CASRQTPFTEAFF.

This clonotype was counted between two and nine times. The chain has TRBV27 and TRBJ2-6; 7 bases are a match to TRBD1. The CDR3 has 18 amino acids. V trimming: 6 bases; J trimming: 0 bases; junction bases outside the gene matches: 11. Germline assignment: CDR1 MNHEY and CDR2 SMNVEV (reference sequence). The CDR3 protein is CASRPRTGSDSGANVLTF. CDR3 bases: TGTGCCAGCAGACCTCGGACAGGTTCCGACTCTGGGGCCAACGTCCTGACTTTC.